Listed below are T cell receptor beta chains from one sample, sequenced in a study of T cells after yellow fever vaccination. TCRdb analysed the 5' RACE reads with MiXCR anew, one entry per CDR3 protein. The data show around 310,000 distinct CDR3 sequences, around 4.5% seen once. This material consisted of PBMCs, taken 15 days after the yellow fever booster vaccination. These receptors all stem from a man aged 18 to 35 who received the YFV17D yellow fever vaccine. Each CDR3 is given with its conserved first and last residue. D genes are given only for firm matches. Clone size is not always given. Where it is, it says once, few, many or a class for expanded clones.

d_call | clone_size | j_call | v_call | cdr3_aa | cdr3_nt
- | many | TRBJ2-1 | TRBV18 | CASSPQVNSYNEQFF | TGTGCCAGCTCACCACAGGTAAACTCCTACAATGAGCAGTTCTTC
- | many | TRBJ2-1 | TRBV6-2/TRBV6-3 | CASSLWGAEQFF | TGTGCCAGCAGTTTATGGGGGGCTGAGCAGTTCTTC
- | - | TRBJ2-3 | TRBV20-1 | CSARPPTAYYTDTQYF | TGCAGTGCTAGACCCCCGACAGCTTATTACACAGATACGCAGTATTTT
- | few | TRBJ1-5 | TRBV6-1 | CASIWGALENQPQHF | TGTGCCAGCATCTGGGGGGCGCTGGAAAATCAGCCCCAGCATTTT
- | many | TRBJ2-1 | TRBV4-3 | CASSQDPRGTSSYNEQFF | TGCGCCAGCAGCCAAGATCCGAGGGGGACGAGCTCCTACAATGAGCAGTTCTTC
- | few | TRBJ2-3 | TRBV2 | CASLTPRGVGTDTQYF | TGTGCCAGCTTAACCCCTCGGGGAGTTGGCACAGATACGCAGTATTTT
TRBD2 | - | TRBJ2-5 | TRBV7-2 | CASSRLAGGETQYF | TGTGCCAGCAGCCGTTTAGCGGGCGGGGAGACCCAGTACTTC
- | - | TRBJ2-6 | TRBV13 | CASSMVRSGANVLTF | TGTGCCAGCAGCATGGTACGGTCTGGGGCCAACGTCCTGACTTTC
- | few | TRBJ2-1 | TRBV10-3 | CAISDGGNNEQFF | TGTGCCATCAGTGACGGGGGCAACAATGAGCAGTTCTTC
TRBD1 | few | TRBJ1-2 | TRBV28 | CASSFEGAANYGYTF | TGTGCCAGCAGTTTTGAGGGGGCCGCTAACTATGGCTACACCTTC
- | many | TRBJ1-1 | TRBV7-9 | CASSLVFPTGTEAFF | TGTGCCAGCAGCTTAGTTTTCCCGACTGGCACTGAAGCTTTCTTT
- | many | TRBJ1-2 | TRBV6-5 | CATTPAGHYGYTF | TGTGCCACCACGCCCGCGGGTCACTATGGCTACACCTTC
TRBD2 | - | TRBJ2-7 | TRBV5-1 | CASSDGLAPYEQYF | TGCGCCAGCAGCGACGGACTAGCTCCCTACGAGCAGTACTTC
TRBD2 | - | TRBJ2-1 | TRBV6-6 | CASSPPRRGVNEQFF | TGTGCCAGCAGTCCCCCCAGGCGGGGGGTCAATGAGCAGTTCTTC
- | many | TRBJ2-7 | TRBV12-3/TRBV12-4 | CASSWSSYEQYF | TGTGCCAGCAGTTGGAGCTCCTACGAGCAGTACTTC
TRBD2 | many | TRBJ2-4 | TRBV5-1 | CASSPRLGGAGAKNIQYF | TGCGCCAGCAGCCCAAGGCTCGGGGGGGCTGGAGCCAAAAACATTCAGTACTTC
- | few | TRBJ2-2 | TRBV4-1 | CASSPGVAGELFF | TGCGCCAGCAGCCCAGGGGTTGCCGGGGAGCTGTTTTTT
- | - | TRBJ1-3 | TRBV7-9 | CASSLKKLSGNTIYF | TGTGCCAGCAGCTTAAAGAAGTTGTCTGGAAACACCATATATTTT
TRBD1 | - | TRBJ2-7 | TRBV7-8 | CASSLAGQASSYEQYF | TGTGCCAGCAGCTTAGCTGGACAGGCGAGCTCCTACGAGCAGTACTTC
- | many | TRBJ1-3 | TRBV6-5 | CASSLGGLSGNTIYF | TGTGCCAGCAGTTTGGGGGGCCTCTCTGGAAACACCATATATTTT
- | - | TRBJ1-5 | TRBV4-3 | CASGVLLLTTNQPQHF | TGCGCCAGCGGGGTCCTACTCTTAACCACCAATCAGCCCCAGCATTTT
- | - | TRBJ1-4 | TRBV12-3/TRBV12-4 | CASSLVRNEKLFF | TGTGCCAGCAGTTTAGTCAGAAATGAAAAACTGTTTTTT
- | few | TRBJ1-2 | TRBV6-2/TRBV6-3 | CASSPYGRFRWGNYGYTF | TGTGCCAGCAGTCCGTACGGACGGTTCCGGTGGGGTAACTATGGCTACACCTTC